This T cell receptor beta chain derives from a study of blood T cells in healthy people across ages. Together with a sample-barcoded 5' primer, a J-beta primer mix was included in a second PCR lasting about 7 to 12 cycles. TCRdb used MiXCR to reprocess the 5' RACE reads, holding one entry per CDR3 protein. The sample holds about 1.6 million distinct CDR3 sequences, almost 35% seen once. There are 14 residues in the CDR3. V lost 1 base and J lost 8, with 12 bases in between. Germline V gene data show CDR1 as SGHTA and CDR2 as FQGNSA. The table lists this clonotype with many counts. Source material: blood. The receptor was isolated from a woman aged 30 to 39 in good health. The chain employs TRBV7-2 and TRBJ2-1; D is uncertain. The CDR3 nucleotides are TGTGCCAGCAGCTTAGAACCCTACATGGATGAGCAGTTCTTC. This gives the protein CASSLEPYMDEQFF.